This is a list of T cell receptor beta chains from one sample in a study of cytomegalovirus exposure and HLA in healthy donors. TCRdb keeps only in-frame clones here, not all; method: immunoSEQ multiplex PCR. The data hold around 120,000 clones, with 9.5% observed a single time. The material sequenced was PBMCs. The receptors shown here come from a man aged 25-45 years in good health and CMV-seronegative. CDR3s include the opening cysteine and the closing phenylalanine or tryptophan. The D gene is left open where the match is weak. Some rows have no size entry. The others give once, few or many, or a class for an expanded clone.

D gene,V gene,clone size,CDR3 length,J gene,CDR3 DNA,CDR3 protein
-,TRBV7-2,few,14,TRBJ2-7,TGTGCCAGCAGCTTAGAGGACTCCGCCTACGAGCAGTACTTC,CASSLEDSAYEQYF
-,TRBV5-8,few,14,TRBJ1-5,TGTGCCAGCAGCTTTCAAGATTCGGGTCAGCCCCAGCATTTT,CASSFQDSGQPQHF
TRBD1,TRBV4-1,few,17,TRBJ2-5,TGCGCCAGCAGCTCGGGGGACAGGGGGCCTTTTGAAGAGACCCAGTACTTC,CASSSGDRGPFEETQYF
TRBD2,TRBV4-3,-,18,TRBJ2-3,TGCGCCAGCAGCCTCACCTCACCGGGACTAGACAGCACAGATACGCAGTATTTT,CASSLTSPGLDSTDTQYF
-,TRBV6-5,-,16,TRBJ2-5,TGTGCCAGCAGTTACTTACAAGGGTGGGGCGAAGAGACCCAGTACTTC,CASSYLQGWGEETQYF
TRBD2,TRBV30,few,14,TRBJ2-7,TGTGCCTGGAGCCACTTGGGACTAGTCTACGAGCAGTACTTC,CAWSHLGLVYEQYF
TRBD2,TRBV30,-,15,TRBJ2-1,TGTGCCTGGAGTGTACAGAGCGGGGGGTACCATGAGCAGTTCTTC,CAWSVQSGGYHEQFF
-,TRBV29-1,-,11,TRBJ1-2,TGCAGCGGGCGGGGGGCGCATGGCTACACCTTC,CSGRGAHGYTF
TRBD2,TRBV10-2,few,14,TRBJ2-7,TGCGCCAGCAGGACTAGCGGGGGGGCCTACGAGCAGTACTTC,CASRTSGGAYEQYF
TRBD1,TRBV7-9,-,15,TRBJ2-7,TGTGCCAGCAGCCGGGGACAGGGGGCCTCCTACGAGCAGTACTTC,CASSRGQGASYEQYF
-,TRBV6-4,-,14,TRBJ1-6,TGTGCCAGCAGTGCGGGTTCCTATAATTCACACCTCCACTTT,CASSAGSYNSHLHF
TRBD2,TRBV14,-,16,TRBJ2-7,TGTGCCAGCAGCCCCCGGGGGGGAACGAGCTCCTACGAGCAGTACTTC,CASSPRGGTSSYEQYF
TRBD1,TRBV12-5,-,16,TRBJ1-6,TGTGCTAGTGGAACCGGGACAGGGGGATCAAATTCACCCCTCCACTTT,CASGTGTGGSNSPLHF
-,TRBV7-2,-,13,TRBJ2-3,TGTGCCAGCAGCTTAGCGAGGGAAGATACGCAGTATTTT,CASSLAREDTQYF
TRBD1,TRBV11-3,few,17,TRBJ1-6,TGTGCCAGCAGCTCCCCGAGACAGGGGGCGCCTAATTCACCCCTCCACTTT,CASSSPRQGAPNSPLHF
-,TRBV27,-,14,TRBJ1-4,TGCGCCAGCAGCCCGGGACACCTCAATGAAAAACTGTTTTTT,CASSPGHLNEKLFF
-,TRBV6-1,medium-sized,13,TRBJ1-1,TGTGCCAGCAGTCACTCCGGGAACACTGAAGCTTTCTTT,CASSHSGNTEAFF
-,TRBV6-1,few,15,TRBJ1-6,TGTGCCAGCAGTGCCTTCGGCTCCTATAATTCACCCCTCCACTTT,CASSAFGSYNSPLHF
-,TRBV4-3,-,15,TRBJ2-1,TGCGCCAGCAGCCAAGAATCTCCTTGGGGGGATGAGCAGTTCTTC,CASSQESPWGDEQFF
-,TRBV4-1,few,15,TRBJ2-2,TGCGCCAGCAGCCCACGGGACAAAGACACCGGGGAGCTGTTTTTT,CASSPRDKDTGELFF
TRBD1,TRBV5-1,-,15,TRBJ1-6,TGCGCCAGCAACTTGGGACAGCCGAATAATTCACCCCTCCACTTT,CASNLGQPNNSPLHF
TRBD1,TRBV4-3,few,16,TRBJ2-7,TGCGCCAGCAGCCAAGAGAGGACAGGGGGCCTGGGAGAGCAGTACTTC,CASSQERTGGLGEQYF
-,TRBV11-2,-,14,TRBJ2-7,TGTGCCAGCAGCGCCCGATCTAGATCCCACGAGCAGTACTTC,CASSARSRSHEQYF
-,TRBV14,few,15,TRBJ1-1,TGTGCCAGCAGCCAAGTTTTTATCAAGAGCACTGAAGCTTTCTTT,CASSQVFIKSTEAFF
-,TRBV9,-,15,TRBJ1-2,TGTGCCAGCAGCGTAGGGACCCGACAGGTGGAGGGCTACACCTTC,CASSVGTRQVEGYTF
-,TRBV2,-,14,TRBJ2-1,TGTGCCAGCGTGTCGAGTAGTAGATACAATGAGCAGTTCTTC,CASVSSSRYNEQFF
-,TRBV5-1,-,14,TRBJ2-5,TGCGCCAGCCGCGAGGGAACCGACCAAGAGACCCAGTACTTC,CASREGTDQETQYF
-,TRBV7-9,-,14,TRBJ2-2,TGTGCCAGCAGCCCCCCCTCGGACACCGGGGAGCTGTTTTTT,CASSPPSDTGELFF
-,TRBV28,-,17,TRBJ1-4,TGTGCCAGCAGTTTACCCCGTCGAGGCAGGGGCCATGAAAAACTGTTTTTT,CASSLPRRGRGHEKLFF
TRBD1,TRBV2,few,14,TRBJ1-6,TGTGCCAGCAGTCTCGGGACAGACCATTCACCCCTCCACTTT,CASSLGTDHSPLHF
TRBD2,TRBV11-2,-,16,TRBJ2-5,TGTGCCAGCAGCTTAGAGGGGACTAGCGGGAGGGGGACCCAGTACTTC,CASSLEGTSGRGTQYF
-,TRBV19,-,14,TRBJ1-1,TGTGCCAGTAGTACGTACCCCGAGAAGGCGGGAGCTTTCTTT,CASSTYPEKAGAFF
-,TRBV27,few,15,TRBJ2-6,TGTGCCAGCAGTCAAGGGGTGTCTGGGGCCAACGTCCTGACTTTC,CASSQGVSGANVLTF
-,TRBV29-1,few,13,TRBJ1-2,TGCAGCGTTGACGAGGGTTTCCGTGATGGCTACACCTTC,CSVDEGFRDGYTF
-,TRBV13,-,17,TRBJ2-2,TGTGCCAGCAGCTTTCGGGGGGCTAGCGGCAACACCGGGGAGCTGTTTTTT,CASSFRGASGNTGELFF
TRBD2,TRBV28,few,13,TRBJ2-1,TGTGCCGGGACTAGCGGGAGGACAAGGGAGCAGTTCTTC,CAGTSGRTREQFF
TRBD1,TRBV5-4,few,13,TRBJ2-7,TGTGCCAGCAGCCCCGACAGGGGGGGAGAGCAGTACTTC,CASSPDRGGEQYF
TRBD2,TRBV28,few,16,TRBJ2-7,TGTGCCAGCCTCCTTTGGACTAGCGGGAGAAGTTACGAGCAGTACTTC,CASLLWTSGRSYEQYF
-,TRBV5-1,-,13,TRBJ2-4,TGCGCCAGCAGCCCCGTAGCAAACAACATTCAGTACTTC,CASSPVANNIQYF
-,TRBV18,-,13,TRBJ2-7,TGTGCCAGCTCACCAGGGAGCAGGAAAGAGCAGTACTTC,CASSPGSRKEQYF
-,TRBV6-5,-,14,TRBJ1-4,TGTGCCAGCAAAGGGGCCCAGGGCGGCGAAAAACTGTTTTTT,CASKGAQGGEKLFF
-,TRBV20-1,few,11,TRBJ2-1,TGCAGTGCTCGCGTTGTGCCCGAGGTGTTCTTC,CSARVVPEVFF
TRBD1,TRBV7-9,-,15,TRBJ2-1,TGTGCCAGCACCGGGGGGACAGGGCCGATGAATGAGCAGTTCTTC,CASTGGTGPMNEQFF
TRBD1,TRBV19,few,13,TRBJ1-1,TGTGCCAGTCTCCCAGGGGGTATTGGTGAAGCTTTCTTT,CASLPGGIGEAFF
TRBD1,TRBV28,-,13,TRBJ2-1,TGTGCCAGCAGTTCACAGGGGGCAGGAGAGCAGTTCTTC,CASSSQGAGEQFF
TRBD1,TRBV6-1,-,13,TRBJ1-2,TGTGCCAGCAGGGGGACAGGGGACTATGGCTACACCTTC,CASRGTGDYGYTF
-,TRBV11-2,-,13,TRBJ2-5,TGTGCCAGCAGCCTGGGCAGTGGAGAGACCCAGTACTTC,CASSLGSGETQYF
TRBD2,TRBV5-4,-,16,TRBJ2-5,TGTGCCAGCAGCCCCGGGACTACCCGAGTCGAAGGGACCCAGTACTTC,CASSPGTTRVEGTQYF
-,TRBV19,few,15,TRBJ2-7,TGTGCCAGTAGTACCCGGGACTCGGGGCCTCCGCAACAGTACTTC,CASSTRDSGPPQQYF
-,TRBV4-1,few,14,TRBJ1-2,TGCGCCAGCAGCCAAGAAAGAGGCTTGGGTGGCTACACCTTC,CASSQERGLGGYTF
TRBD1,TRBV25-1,-,14,TRBJ2-2,TGTGCCAGCAGACAGGGGAGATTCACCGGGGAGCTGTTTTTT,CASRQGRFTGELFF
TRBD1,TRBV11-2,-,15,TRBJ1-2,TGTGCCAGCAGCATTACAGGGGGCGTCGTCTATGGCTACACCTTC,CASSITGGVVYGYTF
TRBD1,TRBV5-5,-,14,TRBJ1-1,TGTGCCAGCAGCGAACGACAGGGTGTCACTGAAGCTTTCTTT,CASSERQGVTEAFF
-,TRBV5-1,few,14,TRBJ2-3,TGCGCCAGCAGCTTGGCGACAGAGACAGATACGCAGTATTTT,CASSLATETDTQYF
-,TRBV7-9,-,13,TRBJ1-2,TGTGCCAGCAGCCTACAGGGAGCCTATGGCTACACCTTC,CASSLQGAYGYTF
-,TRBV13,few,15,TRBJ2-6,TGTGCCAGCAGCTTACCCTACTCTGGGGCCAACGTCCTGACTTTC,CASSLPYSGANVLTF
TRBD1,TRBV2,-,17,TRBJ2-3,TGTGCCAGCAGTCTCGATGGTGGACAGGGCCCCTCAGATACGCAGTATTTT,CASSLDGGQGPSDTQYF
-,TRBV5-1,few,13,TRBJ2-7,TGCGCCAGCAGCTTGGTCGCAGACTACGAGCAGTACTTC,CASSLVADYEQYF
-,TRBV29-1,few,15,TRBJ1-1,TGCAGCGTTGAAGGGCAGGGGATATGGAACACTGAAGCTTTCTTT,CSVEGQGIWNTEAFF
TRBD2,TRBV5-4,few,11,TRBJ2-1,TGTGCCAGCAGCGATTCCGGGACTAGGGTCTTC,CASSDSGTRVF